This section outlines one T cell receptor beta chain sequence together with its context. The antigen is undetermined. The sample originates from a study of shared clonotypes between healthy human individuals. The study, taken as a whole, reports: Rarefaction curves obtained for sorted subsets showed sequencing incomplete despite large depth.

Sequenced by immunoSEQ multiplex PCR; TCRdb stores in-frame clones only, minus some. The repertoire has about 2.3 million clones, approximately 95% of them found once; the top ten carry about 0.39%. Per germline, CDR1 SGHTA and CDR2 FQGNSA. The CDR3 has 16 amino acids. Trimming shortened V by 3 bases and J by 0 bases, and 11 bases separated the two germline ends. The specimen sequenced was naive CD4+ T cells from PBMCs. The subset is: CD45RA+ positively selected. The V and J genes are TRBV7-2 and TRBJ2-2; D is unresolved. The clonotype comes from a man aged 18 to 29 in good health. Some clones in this sample may be carry-over from other donors' samples. The CDR3 loop is CASSFRRLANTGELFF. The CDR3 DNA reads TGTGCCAGCAGCTTCCGTCGGCTAGCGAACACCGGGGAGCTGTTTTTT.